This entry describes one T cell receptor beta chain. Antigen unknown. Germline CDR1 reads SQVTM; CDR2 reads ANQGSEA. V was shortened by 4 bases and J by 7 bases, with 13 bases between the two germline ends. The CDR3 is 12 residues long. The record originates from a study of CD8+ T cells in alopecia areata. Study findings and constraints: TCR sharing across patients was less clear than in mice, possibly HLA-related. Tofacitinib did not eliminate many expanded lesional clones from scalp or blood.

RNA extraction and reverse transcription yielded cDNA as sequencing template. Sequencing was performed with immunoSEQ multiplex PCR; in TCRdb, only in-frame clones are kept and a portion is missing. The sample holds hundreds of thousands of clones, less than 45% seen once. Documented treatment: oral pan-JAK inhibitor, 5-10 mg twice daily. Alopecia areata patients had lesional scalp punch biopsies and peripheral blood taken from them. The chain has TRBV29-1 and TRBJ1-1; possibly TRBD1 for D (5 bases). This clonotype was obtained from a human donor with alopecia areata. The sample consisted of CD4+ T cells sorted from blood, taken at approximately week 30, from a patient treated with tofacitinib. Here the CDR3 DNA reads TGCAGCGTTGTTTCGGGGGACGTTGAAGCTTTCTTT. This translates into CSVVSGDVEAFF.